The 14 T cell receptor beta chains in this list originate from one sample, sequenced in a study of cytomegalovirus exposure and HLA in healthy donors. Method: immunoSEQ multiplex PCR; TCRdb's copy keeps in-frame clones and lacks some. The sample carries about 98,000 clones, 87% recorded once. Sequencing was performed on PBMCs. The source of these receptors is a woman in her thirties in good health and CMV-seronegative.

This chain links TRBV6-6 with TRBJ1-1; D gene unclear. The germline gives CDR1 MNHNY, CDR2 SVGAGI (reference sequence). The CDR3 length is 14 residues. V lost 7 bases and J lost 2, with 14 bases in between. CDR3 sequence (DNA): TGTGCCAGCACCCCCCGAACGGTTAACACTGAAGCTTTCTTT. Translating it yields CASTPRTVNTEAFF.

This chain joins TRBV2 and TRBJ2-2; no clear D. Germline values: CDR1 SNHLY, CDR2 FYNNEI. V was trimmed by 7 bases and J by 7 bases, leaving 19 bases between them. This CDR3 has 15 amino acids. CDR3 loop: CASNGIAPPIGELFF. The CDR3 nucleotides read TGTGCCAGCAATGGAATAGCCCCCCCGATCGGGGAGCTGTTTTTT.

This chain uses TRBV7-8 with TRBJ2-7, with 7 bases identical to TRBD2. The germline V gene has CDR1 SGHVS and CDR2 FQNEAQ. The CDR3 sequence is 14 residues long. With V trimmed by 2 bases and J by 5 bases, 6 bases remained unmatched. Written as DNA, the CDR3 is TGTGCCAGCAGCTTAAGTGCGGGAGCCCACGAGCAGTACTTC. Translation: CASSLSAGAHEQYF.

The rearrangement joins TRBV19 to TRBJ1-2, with TRBD1 matching 8 bases. V gave up 2 bases and J gave up 7 bases; unmatched junction bases: 12. CDR1 LNHDA and CDR2 SQIVND come from the germline V gene (reference sequence). The CDR3 loop spans 16 amino acids. The CDR3 DNA reads as TGTGCCAGTAGTATATGGGGACAGGCCCCTCTGGGTGGCTACACCTTC. Translating gives CASSIWGQAPLGGYTF.

This chain joins TRBV28 and TRBJ1-5; TRBD1 might be the D (5 bases). Per the germline V gene, CDR1 is MDHEN and CDR2 is SYDVKM. This CDR3 comprises 13 residues. The V end lost 8 bases, the J end lost 0 bases, and 8 bases lay between the germline ends. CDR3 sequence (DNA): TGTGCCAGCTCCAGGGATAGCAATCAGCCCCAGCATTTT. Its protein is CASSRDSNQPQHF.

This clone was recorded only once. The chain employs TRBV7-2 and TRBJ1-5; 9 nucleotides align to TRBD1. Looked up from germline, CDR1 is SGHTA and CDR2 is FQGNSA. V was clipped by 5 bases and J by 3 bases; unmatched bases: 5. The CDR3 has 15 amino acids. Written as DNA, the CDR3 is TGTGCCAGCAGCGCAACAGGGGGCTTCAATCAGCCCCAGCATTTT. The encoded protein is CASSATGGFNQPQHF.

This clone was seen only once. This rearrangement joins TRBV27 to TRBJ2-1, with 8 bases that match TRBD1. Germline CDR1 reads MNHEY; CDR2 reads SMNVEV (reference sequence). Trimming took 3 bases from V and 9 from J; bases not matched to a gene: 1. This CDR3 spans 12 amino acids. The CDR3 loop is CASSFGQGEQFF. The CDR3 DNA follows: TGTGCCAGCAGTTTCGGACAGGGTGAGCAGTTCTTC.

The CDR3 sequence: CASSVFGAGANVLTF. The DNA of the CDR3 is TGTGCCAGCAGCGTGTTCGGGGCTGGGGCCAACGTCCTGACTTTC. This chain connects TRBV9 to TRBJ2-6; perhaps TRBD2 as D (5 bases). This CDR3 has 15 residues. Trimming stripped 2 bases from V and 2 bases from J, with 8 bases between. Germline CDR1 and CDR2: SGDLS and YYNGEE.

The genes are TRBV19 and TRBJ1-1; D not certain. V was cut by 3 bases and J by 1 base, with 15 bases left in between. This CDR3 comprises 16 residues. Germline V gene sequence: CDR1 LNHDA, CDR2 SQIVND (reference sequence). The CDR3 region is CASSIAQAFQNTEAFF. CDR3 nucleotides: TGTGCCAGTAGTATCGCCCAGGCATTCCAGAACACTGAAGCTTTCTTT.

This chain connects TRBV2 to TRBJ2-5, with 7 positions matching TRBD2. Trimming cost V 2 bases and J 5 bases; bases outside gene matches: 5. Germline values: CDR1 SNHLY, CDR2 FYNNEI. This CDR3 has 14 residues. The CDR3 bases are TGTGCCAGCAGTGAAATAAGTAGCGGGGAGACCCAGTACTTC. The encoded protein is CASSEISSGETQYF.

This clone was seen just once. The J gene is TRBJ2-5, the V gene TRBV5-1, with D perhaps matching TRBD2 (6 bases). The CDR3 is 14 amino acids. V was pared by 3 bases and J by 4 bases, with 13 bases between. The V gene's germline CDR1 is SGHRS and CDR2 YFSETQ. DNA of the CDR3: TGCGCCAGCAGCTCGGGGGAGGCCCGAGAGACCCAGTACTTC. This sequence encodes CASSSGEARETQYF.

Worth noting for this clone: The sample contains more than one DNA sequence encoding this CDR3. The chain combines TRBV5-1 with TRBJ2-1; tentatively, D is TRBD2 (7 bases). The CDR3 has 15 residues. Trimming removed 0 bases at V and 4 bases at J, with 11 bases between. From germline, CDR1 is SGHRS and CDR2 YFSETQ. CDR3 loop: CASSLVGGQYNEQFF. CDR3 DNA sequence: TGCGCCAGCAGCTTGGTGGGGGGGCAATACAATGAGCAGTTCTTC.

The chain is built from TRBV27 and TRBJ2-4, with TRBD2 matching over 11 bases. J gave up 3 bases and V 10 bases, and 8 bases lay outside the gene matches. Germline V lookup: CDR1 MNHEY, CDR2 SMNVEV (reference sequence). The CDR3 is 15 amino acids. CDR3: CAINSGRGGKNIQYF. The CDR3 nucleotides are TGTGCCATCAATAGCGGGAGGGGTGGCAAAAACATTCAGTACTTC.

The rearrangement uses TRBV28 and TRBJ2-5, with 7 positions matching TRBD2. Per the germline V gene, CDR1 is MDHEN and CDR2 is SYDVKM. Trimming at V came to 5 bases and at J to 4 bases, leaving 13 bases not matched to a gene. This CDR3 has 16 residues. The CDR3 sequence: CASSPGGAGVGETQYF. The CDR3 DNA is TGTGCCAGCAGTCCCGGGGGTGCGGGAGTCGGAGAGACCCAGTACTTC. The whole variable domain, remainder taken from reference TRBV28 and TRBJ2-5, is DVKVTQSSRYLVKRTGEKVFLECVQDMDHENMFWYRQDPGLGLRLIYFSYDVKMKEKGDIPEGYSVSREKKERFSLILESASTNQTSMYLCASSPGGAGVGETQYFGPGTRLLVL.